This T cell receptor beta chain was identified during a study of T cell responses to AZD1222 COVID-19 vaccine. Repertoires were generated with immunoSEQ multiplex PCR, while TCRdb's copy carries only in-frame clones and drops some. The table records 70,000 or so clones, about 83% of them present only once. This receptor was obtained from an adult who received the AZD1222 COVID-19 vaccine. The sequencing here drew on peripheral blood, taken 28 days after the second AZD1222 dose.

The CDR3 DNA sequence: TGTGCCAGCAGCCAAGATCTCAGCGGGGGCGGGCCGGGCACAGATACGCAGTATTTT. It specifies CASSQDLSGGGPGTDTQYF. The chain links TRBV4-2 to TRBJ2-3; the match to TRBD2 covers 8 bases. This CDR3 comprises 19 residues. The V gene's germline CDR1 is LGHNA and CDR2 YNFKEQ. Losses at the gene ends were 0 bases for V and 1 base for J; bases not matched to a gene: 12.